This TCR beta chain was documented in a study of blood T cell repertoires in COVID-19. The overall study: Spain, Italy and the United States supplied samples that represented acute and convalescent COVID-19. T cells, B-cell-depleted T cells, or PBMCs provided the cDNA or gDNA that served as material.

Germline-derived CDR1 and CDR2 are MNHEY and SMNVEV (reference sequence). The V segment lost 6 bases and the J segment 3 bases; nucleotides outside the gene matches: 8. CDR3 size: 14 residues. In the source study's methods: Reference gene primer amplification in the assay estimated nucleated cell counts. Libraries were prepared by immunoSEQ multiplex PCR; TCRdb keeps only in-frame clonotypes and omits some of them. Clone size and V and J calls were adopted from that table, with D and trimming inferred from the DNA. The sample has 170,000 or so clones, roughly 85% seen once. Input material: peripheral blood. The TCR comes from a man aged 45-65 years with active or convalescent COVID-19. V and J are TRBV27 and TRBJ2-7, with 7 bases that match TRBD2. The CDR3 here is CASRTLAGLYEQYF. The CDR3, as DNA: TGTGCCAGCAGAACCTTAGCGGGCCTCTACGAGCAGTACTTC.